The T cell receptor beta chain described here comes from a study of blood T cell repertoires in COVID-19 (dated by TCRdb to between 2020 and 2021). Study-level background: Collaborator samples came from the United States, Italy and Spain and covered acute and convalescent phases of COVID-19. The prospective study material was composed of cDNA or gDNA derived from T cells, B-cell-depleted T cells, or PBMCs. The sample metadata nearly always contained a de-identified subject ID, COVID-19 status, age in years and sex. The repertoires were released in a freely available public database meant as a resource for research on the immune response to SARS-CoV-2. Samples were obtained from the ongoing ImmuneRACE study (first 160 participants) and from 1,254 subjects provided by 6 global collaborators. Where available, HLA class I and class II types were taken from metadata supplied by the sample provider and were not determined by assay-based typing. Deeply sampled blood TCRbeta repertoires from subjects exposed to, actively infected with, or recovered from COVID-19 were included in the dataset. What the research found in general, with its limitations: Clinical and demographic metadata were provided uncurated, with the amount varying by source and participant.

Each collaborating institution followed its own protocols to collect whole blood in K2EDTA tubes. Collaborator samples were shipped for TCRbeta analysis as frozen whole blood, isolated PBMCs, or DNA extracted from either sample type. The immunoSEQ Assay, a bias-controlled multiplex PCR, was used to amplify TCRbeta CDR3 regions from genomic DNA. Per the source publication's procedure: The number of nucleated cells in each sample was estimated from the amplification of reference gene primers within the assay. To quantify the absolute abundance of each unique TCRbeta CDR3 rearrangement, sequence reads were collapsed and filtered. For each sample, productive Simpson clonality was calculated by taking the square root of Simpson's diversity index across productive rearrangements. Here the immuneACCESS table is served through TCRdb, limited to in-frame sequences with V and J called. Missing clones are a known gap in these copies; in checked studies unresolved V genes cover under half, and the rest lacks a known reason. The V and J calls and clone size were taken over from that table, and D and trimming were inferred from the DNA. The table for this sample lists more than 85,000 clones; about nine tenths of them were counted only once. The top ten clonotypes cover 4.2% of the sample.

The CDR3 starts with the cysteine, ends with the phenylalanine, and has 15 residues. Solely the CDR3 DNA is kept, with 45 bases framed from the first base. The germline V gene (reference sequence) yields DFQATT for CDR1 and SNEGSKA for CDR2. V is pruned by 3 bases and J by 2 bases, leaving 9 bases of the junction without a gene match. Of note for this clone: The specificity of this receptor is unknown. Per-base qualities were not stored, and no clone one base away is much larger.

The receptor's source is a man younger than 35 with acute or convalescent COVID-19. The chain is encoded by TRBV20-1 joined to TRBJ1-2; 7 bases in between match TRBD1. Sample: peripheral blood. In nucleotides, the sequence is TGCAGTGCTAGTCTCACCTTGACAGGGAACTATGGCTACACCTTC. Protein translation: CSASLTLTGNYGYTF.